This T cell receptor beta chain derives from a study of T-cell memory formation after mild COVID-19. This clonotype has a handful of counts. This CDR3 is 15 amino acids long. V was shortened by 1 base and J by 4 bases, with 14 bases between the two germline ends. Germline CDR1 is SGHRS and CDR2 is YFSETQ. TCRdb redid the calling of the 5' RACE reads with MiXCR, one entry per CDR3 protein. The sample consists of about 190,000 distinct CDR3 sequences, approximately 20% of them appearing once. The source is an adult woman who had mild COVID-19 (a few samples of this study predate the infection). Cell type and time point are not known. What was sequenced was PBMCs or a T cell subset sorted from them (not recorded which). The rearrangement uses TRBV5-1 and TRBJ1-1; D uncertain. CDR3 in amino acids: CASSLQSVEGTEAFF. CDR3 bases: TGCGCCAGCAGCTTGCAGTCCGTAGAGGGCACTGAAGCTTTCTTT.